This T cell receptor beta chain was sequenced in a study of shared clonotypes between healthy human individuals. Germline lookup yields CDR1 MNHEY and CDR2 SVGAGI. The CDR3 covers 16 residues. The V gene lost 0 bases and the J gene lost 2 bases, with 13 bases spanning the gap. Worth noting for this clone: Antigen: not known.

The study's findings and limits: Donors were few, which limited the genetic and exposure-history diversity represented.

As defined, naive CD8 cells were CD45RO-negative and positively selected for CCR7, with terminally differentiated effector memory CD45RA+ cells excluded. TCRdb's table, derived via immunoSEQ multiplex PCR, lists solely in-frame clones and lacks some. The repertoire holds 630,000 or so clones, with roughly 98% as singletons. The receptor was isolated from a man between 25 and 39 years old in good health. The gene calls are TRBV6-5 and TRBJ2-5; tentatively, D is TRBD2 (5 bases). The sample taken for sequencing was naive CD8+ T cells sorted from blood. CDR3 DNA: TGTGCCAGCAGTTACTCGACGGACTCCTTTCAAGAGACCCAGTACTTC. Protein product: CASSYSTDSFQETQYF.